The T cell receptor (beta chain) described here comes from a study of CD8 T cells in Susac syndrome. RNA in amounts of roughly 0.5 to 1 ug was reverse transcribed with random hexamers. Across 54 Vbeta and 13 Jbeta, immunoSEQ multiplex PCR amplified TCR beta CDR3. TCRdb re-derived calls from the immunoSEQ multiplex PCR reads in MiXCR, one entry per CDR3 protein. The table includes fewer than 150,000 distinct CDR3 sequences, 90% to 95% detected once. FACS enriched CD8+ TEMRA cells, while bulk CD8+ and CD4+ were negatively isolated. The CDR3 runs to 15 residues. From germline, CDR1 is MNHEY and CDR2 SMNVEV (reference sequence). V lost 6 bases to trimming and J lost 6 bases, with 17 bases between them.

Sequencing was done on a sample of CD8+ T cells from PBMCs. The V gene is TRBV27, the J gene TRBJ2-2; D is perhaps TRBD1 or TRBD2 (5 bases each). This clonotype was sampled from a human donor with multiple sclerosis. CDR3: CASSSEWGRAGELFF. The CDR3 nucleotides are TGTGCCAGCAGCTCTGAGTGGGGACGGGCCGGGGAGCTGTTTTTT.